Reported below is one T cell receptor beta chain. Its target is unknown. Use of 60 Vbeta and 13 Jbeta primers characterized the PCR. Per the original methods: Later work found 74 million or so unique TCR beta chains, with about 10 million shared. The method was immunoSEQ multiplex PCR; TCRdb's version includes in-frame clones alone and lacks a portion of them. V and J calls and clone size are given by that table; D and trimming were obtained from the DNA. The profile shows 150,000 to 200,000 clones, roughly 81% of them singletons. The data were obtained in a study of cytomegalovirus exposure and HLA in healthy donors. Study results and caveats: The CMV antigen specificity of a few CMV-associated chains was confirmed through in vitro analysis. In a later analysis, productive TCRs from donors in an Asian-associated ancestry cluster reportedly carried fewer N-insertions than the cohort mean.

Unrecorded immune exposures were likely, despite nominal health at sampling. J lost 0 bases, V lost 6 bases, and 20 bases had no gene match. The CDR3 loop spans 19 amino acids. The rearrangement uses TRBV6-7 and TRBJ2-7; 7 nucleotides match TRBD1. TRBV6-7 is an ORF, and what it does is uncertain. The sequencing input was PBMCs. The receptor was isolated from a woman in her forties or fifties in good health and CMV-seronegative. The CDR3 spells CASSLIGQDTNNSSYEQYF. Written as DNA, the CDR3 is TGTGCCAGCAGCCTGATAGGACAGGACACGAATAATAGCTCCTACGAGCAGTACTTC.